Following are 26 T cell receptor beta chains from one sample sequenced in a study of cytomegalovirus exposure and HLA in healthy donors. The method was immunoSEQ multiplex PCR; TCRdb's version includes in-frame clones alone and lacks a portion of them. The sample has about 150,000 clones; approximately 80% are singletons. Sequenced sample: PBMCs. The receptors were gathered from a man aged 30 to 39 in good health and CMV-seropositive.

The chain uses TRBV10-3 and TRBJ2-5; TRBD2 is a possible D gene (5 bases). The germline CDR1 and CDR2 sequences are ENHRY and SYGVKD. The germline V and J ends were trimmed by 5 bases and 1 base, with 8 bases remaining between them. This CDR3 has 13 residues. CDR3 loop: CAISTAGQETQYF. As DNA, the CDR3 is TGTGCCATCAGTACTGCGGGCCAAGAGACCCAGTACTTC.

The chain is built from TRBV5-4 and TRBJ2-3, with D perhaps TRBD2 (5 bases). Germline V CDR1 and CDR2: SGHNT, YYREEE (reference sequence). V lost 0 bases and J lost 15, with 11 bases in between. This CDR3 is built from 11 residues. The CDR3 sequence is CASSLGSSFYF. The CDR3 coding sequence is TGTGCCAGCAGCTTGGGATCTAGCTTCTATTTT.

The chain couples TRBV11-2 to TRBJ1-1; D is ambiguous. CDR1 and CDR2 (germline): SGHAT, FQNNGV. V was shortened by 4 bases and J by 3 bases, with 3 bases between the two germline ends. This CDR3 has 11 amino acids. DNA of the CDR3: TGTGCCAGCAGCTCGTACACTGAAGCTTTCTTT. Translating it yields CASSSYTEAFF.

The gene calls are TRBV15 and TRBJ2-5; 11 bases are shared with TRBD2. CDR1 is LNHNV, CDR2 YYDKDF, per germline (reference sequence). CDR3 length: 16 amino acids. V lost 3 bases and J lost 5; bases outside the gene matches: 8. CDR3 residues: CATSRVAGGRGETQYF. The CDR3 region has the DNA TGTGCCACCAGCAGGGTAGCGGGGGGGCGAGGTGAGACCCAGTACTTC.

The chain has TRBV9 and TRBJ2-7, with 7 bases fitting TRBD2. The J segment lost 6 bases and the V segment lost 5 bases, leaving 8 bases of the junction unmatched. The germline CDR1 and CDR2 sequences are SGDLS and YYNGEE. The CDR3 runs 13 residues. Here the CDR3 DNA reads TGTGCCAGCAGTGCAAACTCGGGGGGCGAGCAGTACTTC. Translating gives CASSANSGGEQYF.

About this clone: This CDR3 is also generated by other DNA sequences in the sample. The gene calls are TRBV5-1 and TRBJ2-7, with 9 nucleotides matching TRBD2. The CDR3 runs 15 residues. The ends lost 0 bases at V and 2 bases at J; junction bases unmatched: 3. The germline V gene has CDR1 SGHRS and CDR2 YFSETQ. The CDR3 is CASSLGLAGTYEQYF. In nucleotides, the CDR3 is TGCGCCAGCAGCTTGGGGCTAGCGGGGACCTACGAGCAGTACTTC. Filled out from reference TRBV5-1 and TRBJ2-7, the complete variable domain reads KAGVTQTPRYLIKTRGQQVTLSCSPISGHRSVSWYQQTPGQGLQFLFEYFSETQRNKGNFPGRFSGRQFSNSRSEMNVSTLELGDSALYLCASSLGLAGTYEQYFGPGTRLTVT.

V usage is TRBV28 and J usage is TRBJ1-5; TRBD1 aligns across 9 bases. This CDR3 is built from 18 residues. Germline trimming cut 3 bases from V and 2 bases from J; bases unmatched to any gene: 11. CDR1 MDHEN and CDR2 SYDVKM come from the germline V gene. Here the CDR3 reads CASSFLGTGKGGNQPQHF. Written as DNA, the CDR3 is TGTGCCAGCAGTTTCCTCGGGACAGGGAAAGGGGGCAATCAGCCCCAGCATTTT.

The V call is TRBV7-2, the J call TRBJ1-5; the D is unclear. V lost 5 bases, J lost 0 bases, and 8 bases lay in between. This CDR3 contains 14 residues. CDR1 SGHTA and CDR2 FQGNSA come from the germline V gene. CDR3 loop: CASSGGRSNQPQHF. The CDR3, as DNA: TGTGCCAGCAGCGGAGGGCGTAGCAATCAGCCCCAGCATTTT.

The genes are TRBV7-3 and TRBJ2-1, with 9 positions matching TRBD1. J gave up 8 bases and V 5 bases, and 10 bases lay outside the gene matches. Germline V gene data show CDR1 as SGHTA and CDR2 as FQGTGA. CDR3 length: 15 residues. CDR3 bases: TGTGCCAGCAGCCCGACGGGACAGGGTTTCGATGAGCAGTTCTTC. Its protein product is CASSPTGQGFDEQFF.

This clone was seen only a few times. This chain uses TRBV7-9 with TRBJ2-7, with TRBD2 identical over 12 bases. The J segment lost 0 bases and the V segment lost 4 bases, leaving 7 bases of the junction unmatched. Germline V lookup: CDR1 SEHNR, CDR2 FQNEAQ (reference sequence). This CDR3 contains 17 residues. The CDR3 region has the DNA TGTGCCAGCAGCTCCAGGGGGACTAGCGGGCGCTCCTACGAGCAGTACTTC. This gives the protein CASSSRGTSGRSYEQYF. Combining the CDR3 with reference TRBV7-9 and TRBJ2-7 gives the whole variable domain DTGVSQNPRHKITKRGQNVTFRCDPISEHNRLYWYRQTLGQGPEFLTYFQNEAQLEKSRLLSDRFSAERPKGSFSTLEIQRTEQGDSAMYLCASSSRGTSGRSYEQYFGPGTRLTVT.

The CDR3 DNA reads as TGTGCCAGCAGTGCGATGACAGGGGTCACCTACAATGAGCAGTTCTTC. Translating it yields CASSAMTGVTYNEQFF. V usage is TRBV6-1 and J usage is TRBJ2-1; 8 bases are a match to TRBD1. The V gene's germline CDR1 is MNHNS and CDR2 SASEGT. This CDR3 contains 16 residues. The V segment lost 4 bases and the J segment 2 bases; nucleotides outside the gene matches: 7.

The CDR3 region is CASSSQAGGGTDTQYF. CDR3 DNA: TGTGCCAGCAGTAGTCAGGCGGGAGGAGGCACAGATACGCAGTATTTT. V and J are TRBV27 and TRBJ2-3; TRBD2 matches 8 bases. The CDR3 contains 16 residues. Trimming removed 5 bases from V and 1 base from J; junction bases left unmatched: 8. The germline V gene has CDR1 MNHEY and CDR2 SMNVEV (reference sequence).

The chain is built from TRBV5-1 and TRBJ2-7; 9 bases map to TRBD2. Germline V gene sequence: CDR1 SGHRS, CDR2 YFSETQ. This CDR3 is 14 amino acids long. V trimming: 3 bases; J trimming: 3 bases; junction bases outside the gene matches: 4. The CDR3 nucleotides read TGCGCCAGCAGCTCCGGGACTAGCCACTACGAGCAGTACTTC. Amino acid sequence: CASSSGTSHYEQYF.

V gene TRBV2 combines with J gene TRBJ2-2; no reliable D call. Germline assignment: CDR1 SNHLY and CDR2 FYNNEI. The CDR3 length is 15 residues. Trimming left V 4 bases short and J 0 bases short, with 9 bases between. The CDR3 loop reads CASSGARSNTGELFF. The CDR3 coding sequence is TGTGCCAGCAGTGGGGCCAGATCGAACACCGGGGAGCTGTTTTTT.

The chain couples TRBV29-1 to TRBJ2-5, with 7 bases matching TRBD1. Germline CDR1 is SQVTM and CDR2 is ANQGSEA. The length of the CDR3 is 13 residues. V dropped 3 bases and J dropped 5; count of bases not matched to a gene: 6. Written as DNA, the CDR3 is TGCAGCGTTGAGGGCAGGGGGTTGGAGACCCAGTACTTC. The encoded protein is CSVEGRGLETQYF.

The V and J genes are TRBV18 and TRBJ1-1, with TRBD1 matching over 9 bases. The CDR3 is 13 amino acids. Germline CDR1 and CDR2: KGHSH and LQKENI. The junction had 0 bases not matched to a gene; V was cut back by 4 bases and J by 3 bases. The DNA of the CDR3 is TGTGCCAGCTCACGGACAGGGGACACTGAAGCTTTCTTT. Its protein is CASSRTGDTEAFF.

The rearrangement joins TRBV9 to TRBJ2-3; tentatively, D is TRBD2 (5 bases). The CDR3 runs 17 residues. Per the germline V gene, CDR1 is SGDLS and CDR2 is YYNGEE. V was clipped by 3 bases and J by 2 bases, with 19 bases between them. This CDR3 reads CASSALNSARDTDTQYF. The DNA for the CDR3 is TGTGCCAGCAGCGCGTTAAACAGCGCACGGGACACAGATACGCAGTATTTT.

This clone was detected only once. The chain links TRBV18 to TRBJ1-1; D not resolved. The germline V gene has CDR1 KGHSH and CDR2 LQKENI. This CDR3 region has 15 residues. V gave up 1 base and J gave up 2 bases, with 11 bases separating them. This chain's CDR3 is CASSPQREANTEAFF. CDR3 DNA sequence: TGTGCCAGCTCACCACAGCGGGAAGCCAACACTGAAGCTTTCTTT.

The rearrangement joins TRBV10-1 to TRBJ1-1; D uncertain. This CDR3 has 14 amino acids. Germline values: CDR1 WNHNN, CDR2 SYGVQD (reference sequence). V lost 3 bases and J lost 3, with 11 bases in between. CDR3 sequence (DNA): TGCGCCAGCAGTGAAAGACCTACAGACACTGAAGCTTTCTTT. Translated, it gives CASSERPTDTEAFF.

V is TRBV7-2 and J is TRBJ2-1, with a weak D call TRBD2 (6 bases). V was clipped by 5 bases and J by 0 bases, with 11 bases between them. This CDR3 is 15 amino acids long. CDR1 SGHTA and CDR2 FQGNSA come from the germline V gene. This chain's CDR3 is CASSAGPLSYNEQFF. The CDR3 DNA is TGTGCCAGCAGCGCGGGACCTCTCTCCTACAATGAGCAGTTCTTC. Using reference TRBV7-2 and TRBJ2-1 for the parts outside the CDR3, the full variable domain is GAGVSQSPSNKVTEKGKDVELRCDPISGHTALYWYRQSLGQGLEFLIYFQGNSAPDKSGLPSDRFSAERTGGSVSTLTIQRTQQEDSAVYLCASSAGPLSYNEQFFGPGTRLTVL.

This chain links TRBV7-9 with TRBJ1-3, with D hard to call. Germline V gene lookup returns CDR1 SEHNR and CDR2 FQNEAQ (reference sequence). CDR3 length: 17 amino acids. V was pared by 2 bases and J by 1 base, with 15 bases between. CDR3 sequence reads: CASSLLIGSPSGNTIYF. As DNA, the CDR3 is TGTGCCAGCAGCTTATTGATCGGGAGCCCATCTGGAAACACCATATATTTT.

This rearrangement joins TRBV6-1 to TRBJ1-2, with TRBD1 matching over 12 bases. Germline CDR1 is MNHNS and CDR2 is SASEGT. This CDR3 is built from 17 residues. V gave up 4 bases and J gave up 1 base; unmatched junction bases: 7. The CDR3 is CASSASGTGGVNYGYTF. The CDR3 DNA reads as TGTGCCAGCAGTGCCTCCGGGACAGGGGGCGTTAACTATGGCTACACCTTC.

V usage is TRBV11-2 and J usage is TRBJ2-1; 11 bases agree with TRBD2. V lost 1 base to trimming and J lost 3 bases; unmatched junction nucleotides: 5. The CDR3 spans 17 residues. Germline V gives CDR1 SGHAT, CDR2 FQNNGV. CDR3 region: CASSLGRTSGFYNEQFF. CDR3 nucleotides: TGTGCCAGCAGCTTAGGCCGGACTAGCGGGTTCTACAATGAGCAGTTCTTC.

The chain employs TRBV21-1 and TRBJ1-5. TRBV21-1 is a documented pseudogene. The CDR3 spans 15 residues. In nucleotides, the CDR3 is TGTGCCACCCAGCGGGTGGGGGGTTGCAATCAGCCCCAGCATTTT. This sequence encodes CATQRVGGCNQPQHF.

This clone was seen a few times. This chain links TRBV6-5 with TRBJ2-7; 12 nucleotides align to TRBD2. Germline V gene lookup returns CDR1 MNHEY and CDR2 SVGAGI. V lost 6 bases to trimming and J lost 6 bases; unmatched junction nucleotides: 6. The CDR3 is 14 amino acids. The CDR3 DNA follows: TGTGCCAGCAGGACGCGGACTAGCGGGGTCGAGCAGTACTTC. It yields the protein CASRTRTSGVEQYF.

This chain connects TRBV5-1 to TRBJ1-1; D is perhaps TRBD1 (5 bases). This CDR3 is built from 13 residues. Germline V gene lookup returns CDR1 SGHRS and CDR2 YFSETQ. The germline V and J ends were trimmed by 5 bases and 2 bases, with 10 bases remaining between them. The CDR3 DNA reads TGCGCCAGCAGGGACCAGGGAAACACTGAAGCTTTCTTT. Its protein is CASRDQGNTEAFF.